What follows are 8 T cell receptor beta chains derived from one specimen sequenced in a study of blood T cell repertoires in COVID-19 (dated by TCRdb to about 2020). Library preparation was by the immunoSEQ multiplex PCR assay. The immuneACCESS repertoire file appears here via TCRdb, limited to in-frame rearrangements. These files lack a portion of the clones; in checked studies, under half of the deficit traces to unresolved V genes, and the cause of the others is not known. The table for this sample lists about 180,000 clones; roughly four fifths of them were counted only once. The ten most abundant clones make up more than 1.5% of the sample. The sample consisted of peripheral blood. The receptors stem from a human donor in a cohort sampled during active COVID-19.

This clone was seen once. CDR3: CASSTGVFYGYTF. DNA for the CDR3: TGTGCCAGCAGCACAGGGGTCTTCTATGGCTACACCTTC. This chain links TRBV5-6 with TRBJ1-2; TRBD1 matches at 7 bases. Germline V gene lookup returns CDR1 SGHDT and CDR2 YYEEEE. The CDR3 is 13 residues long. The V and J ends lost 4 bases and 4 bases, in that order; junction bases with no gene match: 4.

This chain joins TRBV19 and TRBJ2-3; D is perhaps TRBD2 (5 bases). V lost 3 bases, J lost 3 bases, and 7 bases lay in between. This CDR3 contains 13 residues. Germline V CDR1 and CDR2: LNHDA, SQIVND (reference sequence). The CDR3 DNA is TGTGCCAGTAGTATGCGAGGGACAGATACGCAGTATTTT. Residues: CASSMRGTDTQYF.

The J gene is TRBJ1-6, the V gene TRBV27; no reliable D call. The CDR3 contains 17 residues. V lost 2 bases, J lost 1 base, and 12 bases lay in between. Germline-derived CDR1 and CDR2 are MNHEY and SMNVEV (reference sequence). This chain's CDR3 is CASSLNRRESYNSPLHF. The CDR3 nucleotides read TGTGCCAGCAGTTTAAACCGTCGGGAGTCCTATAATTCACCCCTCCACTTT.

This chain links TRBV5-1 with TRBJ1-3; maybe TRBD1 (5 bases). CDR3 length: 14 residues. The V and J ends lost 1 base and 2 bases respectively, with 7 bases between them. The V gene's germline CDR1 is SGHRS and CDR2 YFSETQ. CDR3 sequence (DNA): TGCGCCAGCAGCTTGACCAGGGCTGGAAACACCATATATTTT. It yields the protein CASSLTRAGNTIYF.

The chain employs TRBV18 and TRBJ1-6, with 7 bases matching TRBD1. V was clipped by 6 bases and J by 7 bases; unmatched bases: 15. The CDR3 consists of 17 residues. Per germline, CDR1 KGHSH and CDR2 LQKENI. In DNA form, the CDR3 reads TGTGCCAGCTCTCCCAGGGGGGACAGTCCTGGGAATTCACCCCTCCACTTT. Translation gives CASSPRGDSPGNSPLHF.

This chain joins TRBV7-2 and TRBJ2-3, with D unclear. Germline values: CDR1 SGHTA, CDR2 FQGNSA. The CDR3 is 15 residues long. V lost 1 base to trimming and J lost 0 bases, with 8 bases between them. CDR3 sequence (DNA): TGTGCCAGCAGCTTAGACCGAGCTAGCACAGATACGCAGTATTTT. This translates into CASSLDRASTDTQYF.

This clone was counted a few times. The V call is TRBV5-1, the J call TRBJ1-3; 10 bases line up with TRBD1. The junction had 3 bases not matched to a gene; V was cut back by 1 base and J by 5 bases. Germline V gene data show CDR1 as SGHRS and CDR2 as YFSETQ. The CDR3 has 15 residues. This chain's CDR3 is CASSLTGQGRNTIYF. DNA for the CDR3: TGCGCCAGCAGCTTGACGGGACAGGGGAGAAACACCATATATTTT.

V and J are TRBV18 and TRBJ2-2; 12 bases agree with TRBD1. The germline V gene has CDR1 KGHSH and CDR2 LQKENI. V trimming: 3 bases; J trimming: 6 bases; junction bases outside the gene matches: 11. This CDR3 region has 18 residues. The CDR3 DNA is TGTGCCAGCTCACCTGGGACAGGGGGCCGTATTATCGCCGGGGAGCTGTTTTTT. Protein sequence: CASSPGTGGRIIAGELFF.